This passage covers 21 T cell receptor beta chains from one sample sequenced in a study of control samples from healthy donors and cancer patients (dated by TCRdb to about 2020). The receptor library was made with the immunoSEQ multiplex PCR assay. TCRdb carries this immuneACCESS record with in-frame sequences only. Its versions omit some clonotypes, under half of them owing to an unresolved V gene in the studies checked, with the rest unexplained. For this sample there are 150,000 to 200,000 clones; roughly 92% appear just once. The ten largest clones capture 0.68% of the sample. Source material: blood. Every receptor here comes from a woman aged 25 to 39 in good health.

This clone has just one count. This CDR3 is CASSVTGVTEAFF. The CDR3 coding sequence is TGTGCCAGCAGTGTAACAGGGGTCACTGAAGCTTTCTTT. The V call is TRBV25-1, the J call TRBJ1-1; 7 nucleotides agree with TRBD1. Germline V gene data show CDR1 as MGHDK and CDR2 as SYGVNS. The CDR3 sequence is 13 residues long. The trim removed 4 bases at V and 4 bases at J, leaving 3 bases unmatched. The full variable domain, in which reference TRBV25-1 and TRBJ1-1 provide the parts outside the CDR3, is EADIYQTPRYLVIGTGKKITLECSQTMGHDKMYWYQQDPGMELHLIHYSYGVNSTEKGDLSSESTVSRIRTEHFPLTLESARPSHTSQYLCASSVTGVTEAFFGQGTRLTVV.

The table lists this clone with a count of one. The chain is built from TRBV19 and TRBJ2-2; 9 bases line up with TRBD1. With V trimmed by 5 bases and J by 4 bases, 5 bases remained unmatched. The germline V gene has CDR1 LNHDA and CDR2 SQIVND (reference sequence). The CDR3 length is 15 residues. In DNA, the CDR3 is TGTGCCAGTAGTCTACGACAGGGGGGCACCGGGGAGCTGTTTTTT. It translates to CASSLRQGGTGELFF.

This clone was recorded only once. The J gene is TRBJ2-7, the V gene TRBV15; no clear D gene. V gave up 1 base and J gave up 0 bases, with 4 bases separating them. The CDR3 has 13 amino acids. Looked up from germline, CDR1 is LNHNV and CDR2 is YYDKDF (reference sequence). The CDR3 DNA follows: TGTGCCACCAGCAGAGGGGACTCCTACGAGCAGTACTTC. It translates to CATSRGDSYEQYF.

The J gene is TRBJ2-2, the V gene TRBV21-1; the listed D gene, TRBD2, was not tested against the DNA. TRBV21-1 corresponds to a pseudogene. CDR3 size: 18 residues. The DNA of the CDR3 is TGTGCCAGCAGCAAAGCGAGCGGGAGGCCCCCGGGGACCGGGGAGCTGTTTTTT. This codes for CASSKASGRPPGTGELFF.

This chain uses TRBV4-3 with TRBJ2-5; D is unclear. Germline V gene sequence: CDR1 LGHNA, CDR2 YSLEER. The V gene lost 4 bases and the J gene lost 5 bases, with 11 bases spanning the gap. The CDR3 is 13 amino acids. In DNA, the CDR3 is TGCGCCAGCAGCCTGCGGCCTTGGGAGACCCAGTACTTC. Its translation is CASSLRPWETQYF.

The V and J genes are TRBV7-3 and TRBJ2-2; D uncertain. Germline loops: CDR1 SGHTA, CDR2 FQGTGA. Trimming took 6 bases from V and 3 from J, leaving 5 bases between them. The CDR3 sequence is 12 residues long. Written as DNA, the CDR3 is TGTGCCAGCAGTTATTACACCGGGGAGCTGTTTTTT. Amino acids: CASSYYTGELFF. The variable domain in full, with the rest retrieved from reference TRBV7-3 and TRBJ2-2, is GAGVSQTPSNKVTEKGKYVELRCDPISGHTALYWYRQSLGQGPEFLIYFQGTGAADDSGLPNDRFFAVRPEGSVSTLKIQRTERGDSAVYLCASSYYTGELFFGEGSRLTVL.

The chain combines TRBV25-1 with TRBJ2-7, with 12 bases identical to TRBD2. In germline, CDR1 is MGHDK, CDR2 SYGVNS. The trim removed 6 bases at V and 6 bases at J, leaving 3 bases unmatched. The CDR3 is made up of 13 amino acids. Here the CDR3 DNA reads TGTGCCAGCAGACTAGCGGGAGGAACCGAGCAGTACTTC. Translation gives CASRLAGGTEQYF.

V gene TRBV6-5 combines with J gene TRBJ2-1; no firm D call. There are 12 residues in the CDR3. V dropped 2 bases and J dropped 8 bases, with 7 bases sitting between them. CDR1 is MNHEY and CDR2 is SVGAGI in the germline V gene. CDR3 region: CASSYRGHEQFF. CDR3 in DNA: TGTGCCAGCAGTTACAGAGGCCATGAGCAGTTCTTC.

CDR3 coding DNA: TGCGCCAGCAGCCCGGGACAGGCGAGCACAGATACGCAGTATTTT. Protein: CASSPGQASTDTQYF. This chain uses TRBV5-1 with TRBJ2-3, with 8 bases matching TRBD1. The CDR3 length is 15 residues. Per germline, CDR1 SGHRS and CDR2 YFSETQ. V trimming: 4 bases; J trimming: 0 bases; junction bases outside the gene matches: 4.

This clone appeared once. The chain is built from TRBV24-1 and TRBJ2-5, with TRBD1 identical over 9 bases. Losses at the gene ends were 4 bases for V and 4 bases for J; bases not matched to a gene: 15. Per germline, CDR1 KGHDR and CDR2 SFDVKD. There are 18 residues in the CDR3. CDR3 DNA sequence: TGTGCCACCAGTGACTCCCGGGACAGGGATCGCGGGCGAGAGACCCAGTACTTC. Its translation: CATSDSRDRDRGRETQYF.

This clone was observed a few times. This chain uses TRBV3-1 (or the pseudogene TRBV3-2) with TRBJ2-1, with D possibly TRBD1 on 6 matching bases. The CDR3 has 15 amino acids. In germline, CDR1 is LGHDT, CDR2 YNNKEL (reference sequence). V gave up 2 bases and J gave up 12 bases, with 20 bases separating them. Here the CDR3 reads CASSQYVLGTKRQFF. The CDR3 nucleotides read TGTGCCAGCAGCCAATACGTTCTCGGGACAAAAAGGCAGTTCTTC.

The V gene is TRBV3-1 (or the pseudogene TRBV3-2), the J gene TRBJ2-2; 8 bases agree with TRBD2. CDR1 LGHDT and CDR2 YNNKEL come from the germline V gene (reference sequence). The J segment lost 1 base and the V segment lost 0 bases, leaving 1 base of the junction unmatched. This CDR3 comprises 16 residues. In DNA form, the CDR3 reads TGTGCCAGCAGCCAAGAAAGCGGGAGGAACACCGGGGAGCTGTTTTTT. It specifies CASSQESGRNTGELFF.

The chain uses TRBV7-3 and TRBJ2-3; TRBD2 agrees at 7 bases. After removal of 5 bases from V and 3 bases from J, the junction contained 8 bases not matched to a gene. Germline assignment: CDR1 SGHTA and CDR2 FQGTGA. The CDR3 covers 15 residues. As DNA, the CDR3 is TGTGCCAGCAGCCTAATAGCGGGCGGAACAGATACGCAGTATTTT. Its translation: CASSLIAGGTDTQYF.

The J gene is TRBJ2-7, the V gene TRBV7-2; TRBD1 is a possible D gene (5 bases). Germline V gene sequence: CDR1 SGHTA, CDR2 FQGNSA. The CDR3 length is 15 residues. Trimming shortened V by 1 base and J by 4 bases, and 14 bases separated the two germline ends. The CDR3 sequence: CASSLGPREQYEQYF. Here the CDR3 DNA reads TGTGCCAGCAGCTTAGGCCCCAGGGAACAGTACGAGCAGTACTTC.

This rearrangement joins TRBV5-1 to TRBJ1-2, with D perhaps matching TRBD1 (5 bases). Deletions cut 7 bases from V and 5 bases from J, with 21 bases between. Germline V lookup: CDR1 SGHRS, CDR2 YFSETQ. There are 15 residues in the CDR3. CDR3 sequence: CASSPWGGSGYGYTF. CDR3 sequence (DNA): TGCGCCAGCTCCCCCTGGGGGGGGTCGGGATATGGCTACACCTTC.

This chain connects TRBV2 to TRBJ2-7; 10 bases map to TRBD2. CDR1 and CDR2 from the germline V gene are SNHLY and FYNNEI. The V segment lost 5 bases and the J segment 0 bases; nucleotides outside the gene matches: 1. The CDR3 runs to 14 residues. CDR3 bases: TGTGCCAGCAGTCCTAGCGGGAGCTCCTACGAGCAGTACTTC. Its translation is CASSPSGSSYEQYF.

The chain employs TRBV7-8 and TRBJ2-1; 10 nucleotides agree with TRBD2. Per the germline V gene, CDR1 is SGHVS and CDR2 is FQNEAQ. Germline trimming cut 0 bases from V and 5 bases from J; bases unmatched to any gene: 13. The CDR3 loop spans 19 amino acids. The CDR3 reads CASSLARLAGRGGHNEQFF. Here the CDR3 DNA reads TGTGCCAGCAGCTTAGCGCGACTAGCGGGTAGGGGGGGCCACAATGAGCAGTTCTTC.

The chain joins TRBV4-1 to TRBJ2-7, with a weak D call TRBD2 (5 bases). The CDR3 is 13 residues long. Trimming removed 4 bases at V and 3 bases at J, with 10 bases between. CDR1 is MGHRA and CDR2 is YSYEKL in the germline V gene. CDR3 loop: CASSPRGIYEQYF. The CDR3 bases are TGCGCCAGCAGCCCCCGAGGGATCTACGAGCAGTACTTC.

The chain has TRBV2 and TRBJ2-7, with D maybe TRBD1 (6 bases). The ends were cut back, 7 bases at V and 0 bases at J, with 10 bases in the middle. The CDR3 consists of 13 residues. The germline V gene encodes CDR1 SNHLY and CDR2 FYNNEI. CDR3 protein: CASNSGDSYEQYF. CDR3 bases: TGTGCCAGCAACTCAGGGGACTCCTACGAGCAGTACTTC.

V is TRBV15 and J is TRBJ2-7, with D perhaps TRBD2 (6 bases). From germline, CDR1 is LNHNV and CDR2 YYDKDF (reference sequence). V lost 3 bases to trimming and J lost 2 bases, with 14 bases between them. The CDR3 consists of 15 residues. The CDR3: CATSRPGLATYEQYF. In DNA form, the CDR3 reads TGTGCCACCAGCAGGCCGGGACTCGCAACCTACGAGCAGTACTTC.

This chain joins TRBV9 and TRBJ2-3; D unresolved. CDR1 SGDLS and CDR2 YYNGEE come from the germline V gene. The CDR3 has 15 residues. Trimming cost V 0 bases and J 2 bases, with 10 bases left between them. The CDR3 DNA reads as TGTGCCAGCAGCGTAGGTTTCCACTCCACAGATACGCAGTATTTT. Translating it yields CASSVGFHSTDTQYF.